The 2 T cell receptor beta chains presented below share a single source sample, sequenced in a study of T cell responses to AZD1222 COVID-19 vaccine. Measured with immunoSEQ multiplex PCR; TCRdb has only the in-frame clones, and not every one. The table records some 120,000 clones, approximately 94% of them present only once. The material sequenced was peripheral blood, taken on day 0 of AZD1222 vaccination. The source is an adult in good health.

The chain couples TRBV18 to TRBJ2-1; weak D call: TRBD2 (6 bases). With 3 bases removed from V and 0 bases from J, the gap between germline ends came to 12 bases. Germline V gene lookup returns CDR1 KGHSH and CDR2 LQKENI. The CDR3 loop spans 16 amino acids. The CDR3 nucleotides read TGTGCCAGCTCACCCCCCAGCGGGCGCTCCTACAATGAGCAGTTCTTC. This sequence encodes CASSPPSGRSYNEQFF.

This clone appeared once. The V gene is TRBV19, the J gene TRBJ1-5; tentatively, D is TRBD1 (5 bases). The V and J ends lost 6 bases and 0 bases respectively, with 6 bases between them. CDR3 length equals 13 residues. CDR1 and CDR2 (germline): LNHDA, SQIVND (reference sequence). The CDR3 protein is CASRTDSNQPQHF. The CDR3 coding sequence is TGTGCCAGTAGGACAGATAGCAATCAGCCCCAGCATTTT.